The 24 T cell receptor beta chains below all came from one sample that was sequenced in a study of cytomegalovirus exposure and HLA in healthy donors. The study ran its PCR with 60 Vbeta and 13 Jbeta primers. Some clones are missing from TCRdb's copy, which holds only in-frame ones; the method was immunoSEQ multiplex PCR. The sample has about 110,000 clones; roughly 80% are singletons. The sequenced sample consisted of PBMCs. The receptor source for this set is a woman under 40 in good health and CMV-seronegative.

The V gene is TRBV19, the J gene TRBJ1-1; 8 positions agree with TRBD1. The germline V gene has CDR1 LNHDA and CDR2 SQIVND (reference sequence). J lost 4 bases, V lost 6 bases, and 4 bases had no gene match. The CDR3 is 13 amino acids. Written as DNA, the CDR3 is TGTGCCAGTAGCCAGGGGGCGGGCACTGAAGCTTTCTTT. Protein: CASSQGAGTEAFF.

V gene TRBV4-3 combines with J gene TRBJ1-2, with D tentatively TRBD1 (5 bases). The germline V gene encodes CDR1 LGHNA and CDR2 YSLEER. V lost 0 bases, J lost 5 bases, and 19 bases lay in between. The CDR3 totals 17 residues. Here the CDR3 reads CASSQDKWGTGAYGYTF. The CDR3, as DNA: TGCGCCAGCAGCCAAGATAAGTGGGGGACGGGAGCATATGGCTACACCTTC.

This sequence joins TRBV19 and TRBJ2-3; 8 nucleotides line up with TRBD2. The V and J ends lost 8 bases and 9 bases, in that order; junction bases with no gene match: 13. The CDR3 is made up of 14 amino acids. Germline CDR1 LNHDA, CDR2 SQIVND (reference sequence). Here the CDR3 reads CASPHGRASRTQYF. Written as DNA, the CDR3 is TGTGCCAGTCCACACGGGAGGGCCTCTCGGACGCAGTATTTT.

This CDR3 is CASSADRGGYTF. CDR3 DNA: TGTGCCAGCAGCGCAGACAGGGGAGGCTACACCTTC. This chain connects TRBV7-2 to TRBJ1-2; 8 nucleotides agree with TRBD1. The V gene end was trimmed by 5 bases and the J gene end by 8 bases; junction bases not matched to a gene: 4. This CDR3 region has 12 residues. Germline V gene lookup returns CDR1 SGHTA and CDR2 FQGNSA.

CDR3 in DNA: TGTGCCAGTACTACTATCGGTCTAAACACTGAAGCTTTCTTT. The encoded protein is CASTTIGLNTEAFF. This sequence joins TRBV19 and TRBJ1-1, with D hard to call. V lost 7 bases, J lost 2 bases, and 14 bases lay in between. CDR1 LNHDA and CDR2 SQIVND come from the germline V gene (reference sequence). This CDR3 has 14 residues.

The rearrangement joins TRBV5-1 to TRBJ1-1; no clear D. In germline, CDR1 is SGHRS, CDR2 YFSETQ. Between the trimmed V and J ends, which lost 0 bases and 0 bases, there was a span of 6 bases. The CDR3 is 14 residues long. The CDR3 protein is CASSLEALNTEAFF. The CDR3 DNA reads as TGCGCCAGCAGCTTGGAAGCCCTGAACACTGAAGCTTTCTTT.

The rearrangement uses TRBV28 and TRBJ1-1, with D possibly being TRBD1 (6 bases). The CDR3 spans 11 residues. Germline CDR1 is MDHEN and CDR2 is SYDVKM. V dropped 4 bases and J dropped 8 bases, with 8 bases sitting between them. The CDR3 nucleotides read TGTGCCAGCAGTTGGACAGCGGAAGCTTTCTTT. Amino acid sequence: CASSWTAEAFF. Variable domain in full (rest from reference TRBV28 and TRBJ1-1): DVKVTQSSRYLVKRTGEKVFLECVQDMDHENMFWYRQDPGLGLRLIYFSYDVKMKEKGDIPEGYSVSREKKERFSLILESASTNQTSMYLCASSWTAEAFFGQGTRLTVV.

The chain uses TRBV4-3 and TRBJ1-4, with TRBD1 identical over 8 bases. V lost 0 bases to trimming and J lost 0 bases; unmatched junction nucleotides: 12. The length of the CDR3 is 20 residues. CDR1 LGHNA and CDR2 YSLEER come from the germline V gene. The CDR3 protein is CASSQDTGTGSLATNEKLFF. CDR3 coding DNA: TGCGCCAGCAGCCAAGACACCGGGACAGGATCCTTGGCAACTAATGAAAAACTGTTTTTT.

The V gene is TRBV19, the J gene TRBJ2-5; 7 bases align to TRBD2. Losses at the gene ends were 4 bases for V and 4 bases for J; bases not matched to a gene: 9. The CDR3 has 15 amino acids. CDR1 and CDR2 from the germline V gene are LNHDA and SQIVND (reference sequence). As DNA, the CDR3 is TGTGCCAGTAGTACGAGAACTAAGCGGGGAGAGACCCAGTACTTC. The encoded protein is CASSTRTKRGETQYF.

The V call is TRBV7-2, the J call TRBJ1-1, with D perhaps matching TRBD1 (5 bases). Germline V gene lookup returns CDR1 SGHTA and CDR2 FQGNSA. Trimming removed 3 bases from V and 0 bases from J, with 8 bases in between. CDR3 length: 14 residues. CDR3 protein: CASSFRGLNTEAFF. CDR3 DNA sequence: TGTGCCAGCAGCTTCCGGGGGTTGAACACTGAAGCTTTCTTT.

This clone has only one observation. CDR3 DNA sequence: TGTGCCAGCAGCCGATACCGGGACAGGGTGGCAGATACGCAGTATTTT. Amino acid sequence: CASSRYRDRVADTQYF. The chain joins TRBV7-2 to TRBJ2-3, with TRBD1 identical over 9 bases. J lost 4 bases, V lost 5 bases, and 10 bases had no gene match. CDR1 SGHTA and CDR2 FQGNSA come from the germline V gene. The CDR3 is 16 amino acids.

This sequence joins TRBV7-9 and TRBJ1-4, with TRBD1 matching 9 bases. Germline CDR1 reads SEHNR; CDR2 reads FQNEAQ (reference sequence). The junction had 12 bases not matched to a gene; V was cut back by 5 bases and J by 8 bases. The CDR3 consists of 16 residues. The CDR3 spells CASSQGRTGAREKLFF. The CDR3 DNA sequence: TGTGCCAGCAGCCAAGGTCGGACAGGGGCGCGGGAAAAACTGTTTTTT.

V usage is TRBV6-5 and J usage is TRBJ2-7; 9 nucleotides align to TRBD2. Looked up from germline, CDR1 is MNHEY and CDR2 is SVGAGI. CDR3 length: 15 residues. Trimming took 2 bases from V and 1 from J; bases not matched to a gene: 3. This CDR3 is CASSYAGLASYEQYF. CDR3 nucleotide sequence: TGTGCCAGCAGTTACGCAGGACTAGCGTCCTACGAGCAGTACTTC.

This sequence joins TRBV4-3 and TRBJ2-2; 8 positions match TRBD1. The junction had 10 bases not matched to a gene; V was cut back by 5 bases and J by 8 bases. Germline V gene sequence: CDR1 LGHNA, CDR2 YSLEER. The CDR3 spans 15 residues. CDR3 region: CASSSGTGAFGELFF. CDR3 bases: TGCGCCAGCAGCTCAGGGACAGGTGCTTTTGGGGAGCTGTTTTTT.

For this clone: One end of the junction fails to match germline, which may point to a read error. V gene TRBV7-9 combines with J gene TRBJ2-7; D is possibly TRBD1 (5 bases). In germline, CDR1 is SEHNR, CDR2 FQNEAQ (reference sequence). The CDR3 loop spans 13 amino acids. CDR3 bases: TGTGCCAGCGGCTGGACAACCTCCCACGAGCAGTACTTC. This gives the protein CASGWTTSHEQYF. Complete variable domain (other parts from reference TRBV7-9 and TRBJ2-7): DTGVSQNPRHKITKRGQNVTFRCDPISEHNRLYWYRQTLGQGPEFLTYFQNEAQLEKSRLLSDRFSAERPKGSFSTLEIQRTEQGDSAMYLCASGWTTSHEQYFGPGTRLTVT.

The rearrangement uses TRBV10-1 and TRBJ1-2, with D hard to call. Per the germline V gene, CDR1 is WNHNN and CDR2 is SYGVQD (reference sequence). This CDR3 contains 10 residues. Between the trimmed V and J ends, which lost 4 bases and 8 bases, there was a span of 5 bases. CDR3 residues: CASSGGGYTF. CDR3 coding DNA: TGCGCCAGCAGTGGAGGCGGCTACACCTTC.

This chain connects TRBV4-2 to TRBJ2-3, with D perhaps TRBD2 (5 bases). The CDR3 sequence is 17 residues long. The V end was cut by 4 bases, the J end by 1 base, with 18 bases between. The V gene's germline CDR1 is LGHNA and CDR2 YNFKEQ. The CDR3 region is CASSRRMTLEGTDTQYF. DNA for the CDR3: TGTGCCAGCAGCCGCCGGATGACGCTGGAGGGCACAGATACGCAGTATTTT.

V is TRBV4-1 and J is TRBJ1-2, with 8 bases that match TRBD1. CDR1 is MGHRA, CDR2 YSYEKL, per germline. V lost 3 bases, J lost 8 bases, and 8 bases stayed unmatched. This CDR3 comprises 14 residues. The CDR3 reads CASSQDRQGNGYTF. CDR3 sequence (DNA): TGCGCCAGCAGCCAGGACCGACAGGGGAACGGCTACACCTTC.

J is TRBJ2-7 and V is TRBV5-6, with D unresolved. With 4 bases removed from V and 3 bases from J, the gap between germline ends came to 14 bases. Germline lookup yields CDR1 SGHDT and CDR2 YYEEEE. The CDR3 extends over 14 amino acids. The CDR3 here is CASSPSAGLYEQYF. The CDR3 DNA follows: TGTGCCAGCAGCCCGTCGGCAGGCCTCTACGAGCAGTACTTC. The entire variable domain, with the rest obtained from reference TRBV5-6 and TRBJ2-7, is as follows: DAGVTQSPTHLIKTRGQQVTLRCSPKSGHDTVSWYQQALGQGPQFIFQYYEEEERQRGNFPDRFSGHQFPNYSSELNVNALLLGDSALYLCASSPSAGLYEQYFGPGTRLTVT.

The V and J genes are TRBV25-1 and TRBJ1-4; no firm D call. Trimming cost V 4 bases and J 0 bases, with 6 bases left between them. Germline lookup yields CDR1 MGHDK and CDR2 SYGVNS. This CDR3 is built from 14 residues. The CDR3 nucleotides are TGTGCCAGCAGTGGTTTAACAACTAATGAAAAACTGTTTTTT. It specifies CASSGLTTNEKLFF. Filled out from reference TRBV25-1 and TRBJ1-4, the complete variable domain reads EADIYQTPRYLVIGTGKKITLECSQTMGHDKMYWYQQDPGMELHLIHYSYGVNSTEKGDLSSESTVSRIRTEHFPLTLESARPSHTSQYLCASSGLTTNEKLFFGSGTQLSVL.

The J gene is TRBJ2-3, the V gene TRBV7-9; maybe TRBD2 (6 bases). The CDR3 extends over 14 amino acids. Trimming cost V 3 bases and J 4 bases, with 11 bases left between them. CDR1 and CDR2 (germline): SEHNR, FQNEAQ (reference sequence). CDR3 sequence reads: CASSLSTGADTQYF. DNA for the CDR3: TGTGCCAGCAGCTTGTCGACGGGAGCAGATACGCAGTATTTT. The full variable domain, completed using reference TRBV7-9 and TRBJ2-3, is DTGVSQNPRHKITKRGQNVTFRCDPISEHNRLYWYRQTLGQGPEFLTYFQNEAQLEKSRLLSDRFSAERPKGSFSTLEIQRTEQGDSAMYLCASSLSTGADTQYFGPGTRLTVL.

This chain links TRBV7-9 with TRBJ1-1; D might be TRBD1 (6 bases). Germline CDR1 reads SEHNR; CDR2 reads FQNEAQ (reference sequence). The CDR3 spans 15 residues. V was cut by 5 bases and J by 0 bases, with 13 bases left in between. The chain's CDR3 is CASSLSTGLNTEAFF. CDR3 nucleotides: TGTGCCAGCAGCCTTTCGACAGGACTGAACACTGAAGCTTTCTTT.

The chain employs TRBV11-2 and TRBJ2-3, with TRBD1 matching over 8 bases. Germline loops: CDR1 SGHAT, CDR2 FQNNGV. V shed 2 bases, J shed 1 base, and the junction held 2 bases outside the gene matches. The length of the CDR3 is 15 residues. The CDR3 reads CASSLSTGGTDTQYF. CDR3 bases: TGTGCCAGCAGCTTATCGACAGGGGGCACAGATACGCAGTATTTT.

Details on this clone: A junction end diverges from the germline sequence, so it may reflect a read error. The genes are TRBV7-7 and TRBJ2-5; 8 bases fit TRBD2. CDR3 size: 14 residues. Germline assignment: CDR1 SSHAT and CDR2 FNYEAQ (reference sequence). The CDR3 DNA is TGTGCTAGCAGCAAAGCGGGAGCGTCAGAGACCCAGTACTTC. Amino acid sequence: CASSKAGASETQYF.